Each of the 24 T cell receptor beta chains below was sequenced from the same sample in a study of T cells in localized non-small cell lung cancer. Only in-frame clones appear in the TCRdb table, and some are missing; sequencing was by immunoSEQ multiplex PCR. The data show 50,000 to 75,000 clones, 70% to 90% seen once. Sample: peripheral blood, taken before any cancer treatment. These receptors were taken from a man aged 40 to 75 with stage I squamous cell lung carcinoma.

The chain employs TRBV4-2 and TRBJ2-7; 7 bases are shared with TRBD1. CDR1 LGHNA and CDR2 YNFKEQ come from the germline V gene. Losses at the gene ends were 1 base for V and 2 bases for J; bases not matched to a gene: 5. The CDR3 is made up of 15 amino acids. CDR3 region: CASSQGRTGTYEQYF. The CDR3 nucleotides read TGTGCCAGCAGCCAAGGCAGGACAGGCACCTACGAGCAGTACTTC.

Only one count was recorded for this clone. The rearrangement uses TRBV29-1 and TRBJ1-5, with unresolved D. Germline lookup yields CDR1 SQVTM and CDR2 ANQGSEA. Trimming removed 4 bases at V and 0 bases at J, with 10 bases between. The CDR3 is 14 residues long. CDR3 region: CSVVIANSNQPQHF. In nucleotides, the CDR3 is TGCAGCGTTGTTATAGCCAATAGCAATCAGCCCCAGCATTTT.

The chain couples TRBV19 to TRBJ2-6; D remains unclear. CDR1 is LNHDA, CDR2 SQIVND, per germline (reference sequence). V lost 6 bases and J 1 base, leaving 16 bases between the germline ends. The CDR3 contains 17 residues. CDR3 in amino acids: CASRDEPGWSGANVLTF. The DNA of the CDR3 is TGTGCCAGTAGAGATGAGCCCGGGTGGTCTGGGGCCAACGTCCTGACTTTC.

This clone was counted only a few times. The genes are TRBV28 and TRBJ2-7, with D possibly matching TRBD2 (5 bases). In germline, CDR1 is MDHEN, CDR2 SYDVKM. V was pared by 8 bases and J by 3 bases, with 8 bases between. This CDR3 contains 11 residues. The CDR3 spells CASLALYEQYF. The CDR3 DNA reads TGTGCCAGCCTAGCACTCTACGAGCAGTACTTC.

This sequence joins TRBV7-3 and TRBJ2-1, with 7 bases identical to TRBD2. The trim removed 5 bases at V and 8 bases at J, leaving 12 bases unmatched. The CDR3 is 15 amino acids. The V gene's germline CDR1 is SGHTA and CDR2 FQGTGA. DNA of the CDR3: TGTGCCAGCAGCCCCCGGGGGAGGGAATACGATGAGCAGTTCTTC. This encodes CASSPRGREYDEQFF.

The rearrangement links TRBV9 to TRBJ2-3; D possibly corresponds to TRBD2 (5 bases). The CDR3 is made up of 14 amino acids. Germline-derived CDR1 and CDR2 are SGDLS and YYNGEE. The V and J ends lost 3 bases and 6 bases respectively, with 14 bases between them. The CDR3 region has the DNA TGTGCCAGCAGCGAACTAGTTGAAGCCGATACGCAGTATTTT. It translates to CASSELVEADTQYF.

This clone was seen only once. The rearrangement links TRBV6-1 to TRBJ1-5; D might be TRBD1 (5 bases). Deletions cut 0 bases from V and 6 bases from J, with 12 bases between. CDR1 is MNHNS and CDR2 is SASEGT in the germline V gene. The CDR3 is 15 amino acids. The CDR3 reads CASSEARQGGQPQHF. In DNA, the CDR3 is TGTGCCAGCAGTGAAGCGAGGCAGGGAGGTCAGCCCCAGCATTTT.

The CDR3 sequence: CASSLTRESYEQYF. DNA of the CDR3: TGTGCCAGCAGTTTGACTCGGGAAAGCTACGAGCAGTACTTC. The chain has TRBV27 and TRBJ2-7, with D tentatively TRBD2 (5 bases). This CDR3 has 14 residues. The V gene's germline CDR1 is MNHEY and CDR2 SMNVEV (reference sequence). Trimming stripped 3 bases from V and 3 bases from J, with 12 bases between.

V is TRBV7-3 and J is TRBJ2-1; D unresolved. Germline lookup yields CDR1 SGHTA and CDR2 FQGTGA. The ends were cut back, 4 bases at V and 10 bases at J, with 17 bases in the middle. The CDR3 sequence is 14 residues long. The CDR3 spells CASSSRATSAEQFF. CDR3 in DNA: TGTGCCAGCAGCTCCAGAGCGACCTCAGCGGAGCAGTTCTTC.

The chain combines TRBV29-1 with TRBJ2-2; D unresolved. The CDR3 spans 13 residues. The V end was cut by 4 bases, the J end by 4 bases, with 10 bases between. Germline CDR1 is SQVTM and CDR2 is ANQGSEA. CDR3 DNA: TGCAGCGTTGTCGGGTTGGGCACCGGGGAGCTGTTTTTT. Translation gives CSVVGLGTGELFF.

The CDR3 DNA follows: TGCGCCAGCAGTCAATCCAAGACTAGCGGAGTCTACGAGCAGTACTTC. Its translation is CASSQSKTSGVYEQYF. J is TRBJ2-7 and V is TRBV23-1; 9 bases map to TRBD2. TRBV23-1 is annotated as an ORF whose role is uncertain. The CDR3 spans 16 residues. The V segment lost 0 bases and the J segment 3 bases; nucleotides outside the gene matches: 6.

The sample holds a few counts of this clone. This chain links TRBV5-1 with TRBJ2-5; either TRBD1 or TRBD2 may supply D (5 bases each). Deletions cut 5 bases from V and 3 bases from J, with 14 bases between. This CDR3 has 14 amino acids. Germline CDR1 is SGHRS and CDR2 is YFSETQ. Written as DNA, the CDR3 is TGCGCCAGCAGGAATTCCGGGGCGAAAGAGACCCAGTACTTC. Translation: CASRNSGAKETQYF.

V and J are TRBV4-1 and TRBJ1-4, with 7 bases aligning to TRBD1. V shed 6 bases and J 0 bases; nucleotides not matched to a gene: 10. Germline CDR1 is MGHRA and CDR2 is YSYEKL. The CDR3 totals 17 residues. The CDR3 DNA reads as TGCGCCAGCAGTCCTGGGACAGCCGCTGCAACTAATGAAAAACTGTTTTTT. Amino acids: CASSPGTAAATNEKLFF.

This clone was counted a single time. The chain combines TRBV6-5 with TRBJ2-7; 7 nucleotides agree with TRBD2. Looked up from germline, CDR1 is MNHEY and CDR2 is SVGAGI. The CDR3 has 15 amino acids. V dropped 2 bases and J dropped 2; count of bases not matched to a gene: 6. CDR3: CASSYRGDSAYEQYF. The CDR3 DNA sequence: TGTGCCAGCAGTTACCGGGGGGACTCTGCCTACGAGCAGTACTTC.

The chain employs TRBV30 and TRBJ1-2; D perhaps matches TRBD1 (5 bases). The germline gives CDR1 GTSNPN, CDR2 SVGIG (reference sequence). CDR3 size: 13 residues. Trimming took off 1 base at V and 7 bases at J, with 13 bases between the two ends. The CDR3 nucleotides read TGTGCCTGGAGTGCCGACAGTATTCTTGGCTACACCTTC. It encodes CAWSADSILGYTF.

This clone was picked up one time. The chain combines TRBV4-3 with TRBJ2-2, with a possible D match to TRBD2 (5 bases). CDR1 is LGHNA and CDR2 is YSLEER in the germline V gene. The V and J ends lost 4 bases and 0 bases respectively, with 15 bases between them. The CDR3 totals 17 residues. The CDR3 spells CASSPYFAGANTGELFF. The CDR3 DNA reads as TGCGCCAGCAGCCCCTATTTTGCGGGCGCGAACACCGGGGAGCTGTTTTTT.

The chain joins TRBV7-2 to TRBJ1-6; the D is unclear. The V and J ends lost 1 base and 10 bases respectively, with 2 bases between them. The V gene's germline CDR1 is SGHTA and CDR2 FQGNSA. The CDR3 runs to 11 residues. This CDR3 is CASSLDSPLHF. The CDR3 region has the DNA TGTGCCAGCAGCTTAGACTCACCCCTCCACTTT.

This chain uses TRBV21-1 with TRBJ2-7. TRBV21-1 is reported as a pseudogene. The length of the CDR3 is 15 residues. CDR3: CASRAGTDSSYEQYF. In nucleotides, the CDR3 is TGTGCCAGCAGAGCGGGGACAGATAGCTCCTACGAGCAGTACTTC.

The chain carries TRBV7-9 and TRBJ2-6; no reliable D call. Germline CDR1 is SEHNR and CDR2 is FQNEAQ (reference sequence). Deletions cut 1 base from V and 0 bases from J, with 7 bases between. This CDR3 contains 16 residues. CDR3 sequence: CASSLGTSSGANVLTF. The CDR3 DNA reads TGTGCCAGCAGCTTAGGTACAAGCTCTGGGGCCAACGTCCTGACTTTC.

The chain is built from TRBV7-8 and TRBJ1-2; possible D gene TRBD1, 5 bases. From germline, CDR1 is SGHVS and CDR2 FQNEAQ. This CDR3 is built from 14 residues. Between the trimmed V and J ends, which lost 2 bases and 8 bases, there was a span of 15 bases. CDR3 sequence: CASSLSGGWGGYTF. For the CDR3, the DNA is TGTGCCAGCAGCTTAAGCGGGGGATGGGGAGGCTACACCTTC. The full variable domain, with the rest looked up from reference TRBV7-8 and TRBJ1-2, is GAGVSQSPRYKVAKRGQDVALRCDPISGHVSLFWYQQALGQGPEFLTYFQNEAQLDKSGLPSDRFFAERPEGSVSTLKIQRTQQEDSAVYLCASSLSGGWGGYTFGSGTRLTVV.

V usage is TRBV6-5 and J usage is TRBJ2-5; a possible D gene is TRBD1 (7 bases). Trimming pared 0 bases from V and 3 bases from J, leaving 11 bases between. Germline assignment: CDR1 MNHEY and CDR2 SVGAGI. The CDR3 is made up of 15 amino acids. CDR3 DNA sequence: TGTGCCAGCAGTTACTCGAGCAGGGGGGAAGAGACCCAGTACTTC. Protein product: CASSYSSRGEETQYF.

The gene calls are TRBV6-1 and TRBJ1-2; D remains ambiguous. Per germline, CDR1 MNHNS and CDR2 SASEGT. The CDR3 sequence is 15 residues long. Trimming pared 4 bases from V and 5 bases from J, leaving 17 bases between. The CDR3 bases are TGTGCCAGCAGTGTCCGGGCCGGGTACGGATATGGCTACACCTTC. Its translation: CASSVRAGYGYGYTF.

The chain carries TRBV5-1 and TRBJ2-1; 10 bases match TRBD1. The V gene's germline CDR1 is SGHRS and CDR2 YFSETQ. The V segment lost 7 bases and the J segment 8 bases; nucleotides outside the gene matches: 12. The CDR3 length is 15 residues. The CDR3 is CASGQSGTGVDEQFF. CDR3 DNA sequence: TGCGCCAGCGGACAATCCGGGACAGGGGTCGATGAGCAGTTCTTC.

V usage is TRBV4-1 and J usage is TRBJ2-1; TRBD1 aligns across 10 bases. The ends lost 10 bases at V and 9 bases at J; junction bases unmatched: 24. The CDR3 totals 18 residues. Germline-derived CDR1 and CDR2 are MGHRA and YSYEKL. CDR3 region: CATGQGRVGGRSSGEQFF. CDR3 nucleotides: TGCGCCACGGGACAGGGGAGAGTGGGCGGAAGGTCTTCTGGTGAGCAGTTCTTC.